Following are 8 T cell receptor beta chains from one sample sequenced in a study of T cell responses to AZD1222 COVID-19 vaccine. Data came from immunoSEQ multiplex PCR; TCRdb stores just in-frame clones and leaves some out. The data show 87,000 or so clones, roughly 90% seen once. The sequences come from peripheral blood, collected on day 0 of AZD1222 vaccination. These receptor sequences come from an adult in good health.

The chain is built from TRBV18 and TRBJ1-2, with 7 bases identical to TRBD1. Trimming took 3 bases from V and 6 from J; bases not matched to a gene: 10. The length of the CDR3 is 15 residues. The V gene's germline CDR1 is KGHSH and CDR2 LQKENI. The CDR3 bases are TGTGCCAGCTCACCCAGTACGGAGGGGGCAGATGGCTACACCTTC. Translating it yields CASSPSTEGADGYTF.

This chain joins TRBV9 and TRBJ1-3; D is possibly TRBD1 (5 bases). This CDR3 is 15 amino acids long. Germline V gives CDR1 SGDLS, CDR2 YYNGEE. Trimming took off 2 bases at V and 4 bases at J, with 13 bases between the two ends. The CDR3 protein is CASSVGREAGNTIYF. DNA of the CDR3: TGTGCCAGCAGCGTTGGCAGGGAAGCCGGAAACACCATATATTTT.

V usage is TRBV10-3 and J usage is TRBJ2-3; perhaps TRBD2 as D (6 bases). Deletions cut 0 bases from V and 3 bases from J, with 7 bases between. Germline V lookup: CDR1 ENHRY, CDR2 SYGVKD. The CDR3 is 14 residues long. The CDR3 DNA sequence: TGTGCCATCAGTGAGTCGGCGGGGACAGATACGCAGTATTTT. This encodes CAISESAGTDTQYF.

J is TRBJ1-4 and V is TRBV11-2; tentative D call: TRBD1 (5 bases). Germline V lookup: CDR1 SGHAT, CDR2 FQNNGV. The V end was cut by 3 bases, the J end by 8 bases, with 16 bases between. This CDR3 comprises 15 residues. CDR3 in amino acids: CASSFPEGPGEKLFF. In DNA, the CDR3 is TGTGCCAGCAGCTTCCCCGAGGGACCTGGGGAAAAACTGTTTTTT.

The chain uses TRBV29-1 and TRBJ1-2; the D gene is possibly TRBD1 (5 bases). The ends were cut back, 6 bases at V and 8 bases at J, with 16 bases in the middle. The CDR3 is 12 amino acids. Germline V lookup: CDR1 SQVTM, CDR2 ANQGSEA. The CDR3 nucleotides read TGCAGCGTCGAGGGGAGCGGGGGAGGCTACACCTTC. Amino acids: CSVEGSGGGYTF.

The chain employs TRBV3-1 (or the pseudogene TRBV3-2) and TRBJ2-3; maybe TRBD2 (5 bases). The CDR3 is 12 amino acids. V lost 11 bases, J lost 2 bases, and 11 bases lay in between. The germline V gene encodes CDR1 LGHDT and CDR2 YNNKEL (reference sequence). This chain's CDR3 is CAERSLTDTQYF. CDR3 nucleotide sequence: TGTGCCGAGCGGTCTCTCACAGATACGCAGTATTTT.

This chain connects TRBV30 to TRBJ1-1; 7 bases line up with TRBD1. This CDR3 comprises 13 residues. V was clipped by 2 bases and J by 3 bases; unmatched bases: 3. The germline gives CDR1 GTSNPN, CDR2 SVGIG (reference sequence). The CDR3 DNA is TGTGCCTGGAGTTCAGGGGGGTACACTGAAGCTTTCTTT. Its protein is CAWSSGGYTEAFF.

The chain carries TRBV7-8 and TRBJ1-1; D ambiguous. V lost 1 base, J lost 0 bases, and 12 bases lay in between. The CDR3 runs to 16 residues. From germline, CDR1 is SGHVS and CDR2 FQNEAQ. CDR3 DNA sequence: TGTGCCAGCAGCTTAGAGTGGTCAATCATGAACACTGAAGCTTTCTTT. The encoded protein is CASSLEWSIMNTEAFF.